This T cell receptor (beta chain) was captured by sequencing in a study of T cell changes during pregnancy in multiple sclerosis. The method was immunoSEQ multiplex PCR; TCRdb's version includes in-frame clones alone and lacks a portion of them. The table lists around 50,000 clones, around 90% of them singletons. This clone was recorded a few times. Germline lookup yields CDR1 KGHSH and CDR2 LQKENI. The CDR3 totals 15 residues. Germline trimming cut 3 bases from V and 5 bases from J; bases unmatched to any gene: 9. The V call is TRBV18, the J call TRBJ2-7; 8 positions agree with TRBD1. The material sequenced was CD4+ T cells from peripheral blood mononuclear cells, taken in the third trimester of pregnancy. This clonotype was obtained from a female donor with multiple sclerosis, enrolled in a pregnancy study. The CDR3 loop reads CASSPARQGMDEQYF. The CDR3 DNA is TGTGCCAGCTCACCCGCAAGACAGGGGATGGACGAGCAGTACTTC.